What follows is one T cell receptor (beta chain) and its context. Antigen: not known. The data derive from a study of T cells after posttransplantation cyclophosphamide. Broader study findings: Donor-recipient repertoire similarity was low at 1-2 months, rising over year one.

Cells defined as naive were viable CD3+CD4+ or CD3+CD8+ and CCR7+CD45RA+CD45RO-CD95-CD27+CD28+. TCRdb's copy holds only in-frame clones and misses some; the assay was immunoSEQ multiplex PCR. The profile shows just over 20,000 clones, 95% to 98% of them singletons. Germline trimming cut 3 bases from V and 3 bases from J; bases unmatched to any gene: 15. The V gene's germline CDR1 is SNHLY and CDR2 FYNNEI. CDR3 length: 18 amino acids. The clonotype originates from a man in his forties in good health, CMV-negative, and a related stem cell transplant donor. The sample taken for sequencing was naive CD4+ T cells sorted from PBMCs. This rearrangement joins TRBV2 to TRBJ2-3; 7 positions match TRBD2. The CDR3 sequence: CASSDLWRERRRTDTQYF. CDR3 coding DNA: TGTGCCAGCAGTGACCTTTGGCGGGAGAGGAGGAGAACAGATACGCAGTATTTT.